The source of this T cell receptor beta chain is a study of shared clonotypes between healthy human individuals. Findings and limits, study-wide: Naive subsets usually exceeded memory subsets in estimated richness. In contrast to clonotypes shared by all four donors, non-shared clonotypes had lower generation probabilities.

About this clone: Its antigen is currently unknown.

Looked up from germline, CDR1 is SNHLY and CDR2 is FYNNEI. The CDR3 has 15 amino acids. With 4 bases clipped from V and 0 bases from J, the junction kept 3 bases outside the gene matches. Free of recent acute infections or vaccinations, the donors were healthy HIV-negative adults. The data were produced by immunoSEQ multiplex PCR, yet TCRdb's version contains in-frame clones alone and is incomplete. The repertoire holds over a million clones, with roughly 98% as singletons. J is TRBJ2-3 and V is TRBV2, with 8 bases fitting TRBD1. The material sequenced was naive CD4+ T cells sorted from blood. Subset meaning: CD45RA+ positively selected. This sequence was found in a man aged 30 to 45 in good health. The CDR3 region is CASSGQGKSTDTQYF. For the CDR3, the DNA is TGTGCCAGCAGTGGACAGGGGAAAAGCACAGATACGCAGTATTTT.